This T cell receptor beta chain was recorded in a study of blood T cells in healthy people across ages. In the study overall: Template switching caught about one barcoded beta molecule for each two T cells. Study-wide results and limits: Any conclusive comparison of naive versus antigen-experienced cells was prevented by using unsorted PBMCs.

Primed by a sample-barcoded 5' primer and a J-beta primer mix, a second PCR proceeded for about 7 to 11 cycles. Each TCR beta cDNA got a 12-nucleotide random molecular identifier. TCRdb fed the 5' RACE reads into MiXCR, producing one record per CDR3 protein. In the table there are over a million distinct CDR3 sequences, around 39% of which are singletons. The study drew donors from healthy Caucasian individuals in Russia aged about 6 to 95. Germline assignment: CDR1 MGHDK and CDR2 SYGVNS. V was shortened by 4 bases and J by 3 bases, with 7 bases between the two germline ends. The CDR3 runs 12 residues. This clonotype was picked up many times. No antigen is known for it.

The receptor's source is a young woman in good health. This chain connects TRBV25-1 to TRBJ2-7; D is uncertain. The sequenced sample consisted of blood. The CDR3 DNA follows: TGTGCCAGCAGTGCCACGGACTACGAGCAGTACTTC. Amino acids: CASSATDYEQYF.